This T cell receptor (beta chain) was obtained from a study of metastatic and nonmetastatic thyroid tumors. About the research overall: Both malignant and benign thyroid patients supplied peripheral blood and tumor or nodule tissue samples, across which the repertoires of these patients were then compared.

This clone was found many times. The antigen is unknown. No treatment of any kind had been given to any patient before thyroid surgery. The study's findings and limits: Compared with benign nodules, malignant thyroid tumors were reported to have significantly higher TCR beta diversity in both blood and tumor.

Authors' analysis steps: To classify distant metastasis in papillary thyroid cancer, a model was built from CDR3 differences across clinicopathological groups. TCRdb redid the clone calls on the PCR reads using MiXCR. TCRdb assigned the V and J calls; the authors' analysis was not used. The table lists some 83,000 clones, around an eighth of them singletons, with 8.5% to 10% in the top ten. The TCR comes from a female donor with papillary thyroid cancer or a benign thyroid nodule (not recorded which). Some clones in this sample may be carry-over from other donors' samples. The sample consisted of tumor tissue.

CDR3 region: CASSYRPGLHNEQFF. CDR3 nucleotide sequence: TGTGCCAGCAGTTACAGACCGGGACTGCACAATGAGCAGTTCTTC. The chain combines TRBV6-5 with TRBJ2-1, with a weak D call TRBD2 (6 bases). This CDR3 has 15 amino acids. The V and J ends lost 2 bases and 5 bases respectively, with 13 bases between them. Germline CDR1 is MNHEY and CDR2 is SVGAGI.